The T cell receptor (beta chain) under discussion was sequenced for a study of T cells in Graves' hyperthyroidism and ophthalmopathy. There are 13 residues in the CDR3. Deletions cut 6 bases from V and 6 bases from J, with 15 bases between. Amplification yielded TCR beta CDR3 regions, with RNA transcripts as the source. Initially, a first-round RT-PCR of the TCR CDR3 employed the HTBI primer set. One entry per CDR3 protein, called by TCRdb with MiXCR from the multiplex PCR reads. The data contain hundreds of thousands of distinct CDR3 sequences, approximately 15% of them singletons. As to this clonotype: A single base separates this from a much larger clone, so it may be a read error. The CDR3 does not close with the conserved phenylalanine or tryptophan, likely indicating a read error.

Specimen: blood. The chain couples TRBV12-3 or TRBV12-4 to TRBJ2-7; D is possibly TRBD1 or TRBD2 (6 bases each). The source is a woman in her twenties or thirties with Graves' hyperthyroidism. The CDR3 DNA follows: TGTGCCAGCAGCCACAAGGAGGGGGTCGAGCAGTACCTC. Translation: CASSHKEGVEQYL.